The clone carrying this T cell receptor (beta chain) showed up many times. The target antigen is unknown. Around 0.12 L of blood, on average, came from one heparinised draw per donor. Using CD45RO/CCR7/CD25/CD127/CD95/CD27, CD4+ naive, central memory, regulatory and stem cell-like memory cells were sorted. These data originate in a study of beta chain features in type 1 diabetes. Notes on the study in general: Patients with Type 1 diabetes showed moderately but significantly shorter TCRB CDR3s in all four CD4+ subsets.

The study reverse transcribed the entire isolated RNA, so it sequenced expressed TCRB transcripts. Reads from naive, central memory and regulatory T cell samples averaged roughly 3.8 million. Profiled with immunoSEQ multiplex PCR; TCRdb holds only in-frame clones, not every one. This sample yields 300,000 or so clones, of which 14% are seen a single time; about 0.015% belongs to the top ten. The CDR3 runs 13 residues. The trim removed 4 bases at V and 5 bases at J, leaving 3 bases unmatched. The germline V gene has CDR1 SQVTM and CDR2 ANQGSEA. The sequencing sample was made of naive CD4+ T cells from blood. The chain links TRBV29-1 to TRBJ2-2; 8 bases fit TRBD2. The receptor comes from a man younger than 40 with type 1 diabetes. Here the CDR3 reads CSVAGGWTGELFF. CDR3 DNA: TGCAGCGTTGCGGGAGGGTGGACCGGGGAGCTGTTTTTT.